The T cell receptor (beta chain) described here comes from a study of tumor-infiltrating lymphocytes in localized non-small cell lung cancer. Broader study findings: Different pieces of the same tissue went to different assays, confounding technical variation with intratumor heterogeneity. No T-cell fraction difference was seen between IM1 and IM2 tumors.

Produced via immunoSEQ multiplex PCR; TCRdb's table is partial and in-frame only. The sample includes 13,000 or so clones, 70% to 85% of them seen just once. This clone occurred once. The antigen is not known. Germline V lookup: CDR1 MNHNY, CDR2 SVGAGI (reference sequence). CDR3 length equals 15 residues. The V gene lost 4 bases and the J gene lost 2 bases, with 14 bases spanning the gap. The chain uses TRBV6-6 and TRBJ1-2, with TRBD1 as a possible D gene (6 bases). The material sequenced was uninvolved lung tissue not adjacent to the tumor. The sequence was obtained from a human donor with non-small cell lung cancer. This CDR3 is CASSSPDSANYGYTF. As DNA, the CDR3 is TGTGCCAGCAGTTCCCCGGACAGCGCAAACTATGGCTACACCTTC.